This section outlines one T cell receptor beta chain sequence together with its context. Its antigen is currently unknown. This record comes from a study of post-analysis software for immune sequencing data. At the level of the study: The disease courses covered relapsing-remitting, secondary progressive and progressive-relapsing multiple sclerosis.

Germline loops: CDR1 SQVTM, CDR2 ANQGSEA. V lost 4 bases and J lost 8; bases outside the gene matches: 9. This CDR3 has 13 amino acids. The study, taken as a whole, reports: Among four or five TRBV segments more frequent in patients than controls were TRBV5-6, TRBV5-1 and TRBV20-1. A significant reduction in normalized Chao1 diversity was observed in multiple sclerosis patients versus controls.

Carried by the TCR beta cDNA libraries were unique molecular identifiers. cDNA molecules numbering around 500,000 came from roughly 1 to 10 million T cells. TCRdb redid the calling of the PCR reads with MiXCR, one entry per CDR3 protein. The data contain about 540,000 distinct CDR3 sequences, 34% of them singletons. The sequencing sample was made of blood. The sequence was collected from a girl aged 2 to 17 with multiple sclerosis. This chain links TRBV29-1 with TRBJ1-2; TRBD1 matches 8 bases. CDR3 in DNA: TGCAGCGTTGGGCTAGGCAGGGGGCGAGGCTACACCTTC. Amino acid sequence: CSVGLGRGRGYTF.